The 22 T cell receptor beta chains given below trace back to one sample, sequenced in a study of T cells in Graves' hyperthyroidism and ophthalmopathy. It was RNA transcripts that yielded the amplified TCR beta CDR3 regions. First-round RT-PCR with HTBI primers amplified the TCR CDR3 region. One entry per CDR3 protein results from TCRdb running MiXCR on the multiplex PCR reads. The repertoire holds about 690,000 distinct CDR3 sequences, with 15% to 20% as singletons. Sequenced material: blood. The receptors derive from a man aged 45-65 years with Graves' hyperthyroidism.

This clonotype turned up a few times. This sequence joins TRBV19 and TRBJ2-1; 7 bases match TRBD2. V gave up 3 bases and J gave up 2 bases; unmatched junction bases: 4. Germline CDR1 LNHDA, CDR2 SQIVND (reference sequence). The CDR3 loop spans 15 amino acids. CDR3 in DNA: TGTGCCAGTAGTATCGCGGCGGGAGCCTACAATGAGCAGTTCTTC. It is translated as CASSIAAGAYNEQFF.

This clonotype was found a few times. The V call is TRBV5-5, the J call TRBJ1-6, with D maybe TRBD1 (5 bases). Trimming removed 4 bases from V and 9 bases from J, with 14 bases in between. Germline CDR1 is SGHKS and CDR2 is YYEKEE (reference sequence). The CDR3 loop spans 14 amino acids. The CDR3: CASSEGVIRSPLHF. The CDR3 DNA follows: TGTGCCAGCAGCGAAGGGGTTATTCGTTCACCCCTCCACTTT.

To note about this clonotype: Given a much more abundant clone one base away, this may be a read error. This sequence joins TRBV7-2 and TRBJ2-1; TRBD2 aligns across 13 bases. The CDR3 has 16 amino acids. The germline CDR1 and CDR2 sequences are SGHTA and FQGNSA. CDR3 sequence reads: CASSSNGLAGVNEQLF. The CDR3 DNA reads as TGTGCCAGCAGCTCCAACGGACTAGCGGGGGTCAATGAGCAGCTCTTC.

The chain employs TRBV6-9 and TRBJ2-1; 13 nucleotides match TRBD2. J lost 9 bases, V lost 3 bases, and 14 bases had no gene match. Looked up from germline, CDR1 is MNHGY and CDR2 is SVAAGI. The CDR3 contains 18 residues. In nucleotides, the CDR3 is TGTGCCAGCAGTTACAACAGCCGGACTAGCGGGAGTTCCAGTGAGCAGTTCTTC. The encoded protein is CASSYNSRTSGSSSEQFF.

This clonotype was counted at least ten times. The chain couples TRBV9 to TRBJ2-2; 9 bases are a match to TRBD2. Germline V gene sequence: CDR1 SGDLS, CDR2 YYNGEE. J was trimmed by 2 bases and V by 6 bases; bases with no gene match: 8. The CDR3 loop spans 16 amino acids. DNA for the CDR3: TGTGCCAGCAATCCGACTAGCGGTGTAAACACCGGGGAGCTGTTTTTT. Translating it yields CASNPTSGVNTGELFF.

This clonotype was picked up many times. V usage is TRBV5-4 and J usage is TRBJ2-3, with 12 positions matching TRBD2. With V trimmed by 3 bases and J by 2 bases, 4 bases remained unmatched. The CDR3 sequence is 16 residues long. Looked up from germline, CDR1 is SGHNT and CDR2 is YYREEE (reference sequence). The CDR3 DNA sequence: TGTGCCAGCAGCTCCGGACTAGCGGGAAACACAGATACGCAGTATTTT. This sequence encodes CASSSGLAGNTDTQYF.

This clonotype was recorded at least ten times. The chain is built from TRBV28 and TRBJ2-1; 10 bases map to TRBD2. This CDR3 is built from 19 residues. CDR1 and CDR2 (germline): MDHEN, SYDVKM. V lost 6 bases to trimming and J lost 2 bases; unmatched junction nucleotides: 16. The CDR3 region has the DNA TGTGCCAGCAGCCGCGCCGGTGCTAGCGGGAGAGACACCTACAATGAGCAGTTCTTC. Translation: CASSRAGASGRDTYNEQFF.

With regard to this clonotype: At one end the junction does not follow the germline gene, possibly because of a read error. The chain joins TRBV7-9 to TRBJ2-7; D is ambiguous. This CDR3 spans 13 amino acids. Per germline, CDR1 SEHNR and CDR2 FQNEAQ (reference sequence). CDR3 protein: CASSLGLRNERYF. For the CDR3, the DNA is TGTGCCAGCAGCTTAGGACTCAGGAACGAGCGGTACTTC.

This clonotype appeared a few times. The chain combines TRBV28 with TRBJ2-7; the match to TRBD2 covers 9 bases. Per the germline V gene, CDR1 is MDHEN and CDR2 is SYDVKM. With V trimmed by 6 bases and J by 3 bases, 6 bases remained unmatched. There are 14 residues in the CDR3. The CDR3 region has the DNA TGTGCCAGCAGACGCGGGACTAGCATCTACGAGCAGTACTTC. Protein sequence: CASRRGTSIYEQYF.

The sample holds a few counts of this clonotype. This rearrangement joins TRBV5-1 to TRBJ2-2; 7 nucleotides match TRBD1. The germline V gene encodes CDR1 SGHRS and CDR2 YFSETQ. Trimming removed 4 bases from V and 5 bases from J; junction bases left unmatched: 8. CDR3 size: 15 residues. The CDR3 reads CASSTRQGWTGELFF. The CDR3 DNA is TGCGCCAGCAGCACCCGACAGGGCTGGACCGGGGAGCTGTTTTTT.

The table lists this clonotype with many counts. This chain uses TRBV12-3 or TRBV12-4 with TRBJ1-2; D unclear. V shed 1 base and J shed 5 bases, with 11 bases lying between them. The CDR3 extends over 14 amino acids. CDR3 bases: TGTGCCAGCAGTTTAGGCGACGAGGTTTATGGCTACACCTTC. Protein product: CASSLGDEVYGYTF.

The table lists this clonotype with many counts. CDR3 nucleotide sequence: TGTGCCAGCAGCCGTAGGACAGGGCGACTTAGCGGGGGCACTGAAGCTTTCTTT. Amino acids: CASSRRTGRLSGGTEAFF. J is TRBJ1-1 and V is TRBV28, with 8 bases matching TRBD1. CDR3 size: 18 residues. V shed 6 bases and J 4 bases; nucleotides not matched to a gene: 19. The germline gives CDR1 MDHEN, CDR2 SYDVKM.

This clonotype was detected ten times or more. The chain is built from TRBV12-3 or TRBV12-4 and TRBJ1-5; a weak D match, TRBD1 (5 bases). This CDR3 is 15 amino acids long. The ends were cut back, 3 bases at V and 5 bases at J, with 14 bases in the middle. The CDR3 region is CASSLIRGGDQPQHF. In nucleotides, the CDR3 is TGTGCCAGCAGTTTGATTAGGGGAGGGGATCAGCCCCAGCATTTT.

V gene TRBV20-1 combines with J gene TRBJ2-7, with 12 bases aligning to TRBD2. The CDR3 spans 17 residues. In germline, CDR1 is DFQATT, CDR2 SNEGSKA (reference sequence). Trimming at V came to 0 bases and at J to 2 bases, leaving 8 bases not matched to a gene. CDR3 sequence reads: CSAREFNGLAGPYEQYF. The CDR3 DNA is TGCAGTGCTAGAGAGTTCAATGGACTAGCGGGACCCTACGAGCAGTACTTC.

This clonotype was picked up many times. V gene TRBV7-2 combines with J gene TRBJ2-3; D gene uncertain. Germline V CDR1 and CDR2: SGHTA, FQGNSA. The CDR3 is 13 residues long. V was shortened by 6 bases and J by 3 bases, with 10 bases between the two germline ends. The CDR3 nucleotides are TGTGCCAGCAGTGCGACCAGAACAGATACGCAGTATTTT. Amino acid sequence: CASSATRTDTQYF.

This rearrangement joins TRBV7-9 to TRBJ2-3; 15 nucleotides match TRBD2. The CDR3 contains 18 residues. V lost 2 bases to trimming and J lost 5 bases; unmatched junction nucleotides: 8. Germline CDR1 reads SEHNR; CDR2 reads FQNEAQ (reference sequence). The CDR3 DNA sequence: TGTGCCAGCAGCTTACTGGGCAGGGGACTAGCGGGAGGAGATACGCAGTATTTT. Protein product: CASSLLGRGLAGGDTQYF.

This clonotype occurred many times. This chain uses TRBV20-1 with TRBJ2-7; D may be TRBD1 or TRBD2 (5 bases each). CDR1 and CDR2 from the germline V gene are DFQATT and SNEGSKA (reference sequence). This CDR3 contains 16 residues. V lost 0 bases and J 3 bases, leaving 18 bases between the germline ends. The CDR3 sequence: CSARDWQGRSNYEQYF. The DNA for the CDR3 is TGCAGTGCTAGAGATTGGCAGGGACGGTCAAACTACGAGCAGTACTTC.

Many counts were recorded for this clonotype. The V gene is TRBV6-1, the J gene TRBJ2-1, with D perhaps matching TRBD2 (5 bases). Trimming stripped 2 bases from V and 0 bases from J, with 14 bases between. The CDR3 has 17 amino acids. The germline gives CDR1 MNHNS, CDR2 SASEGT. The CDR3 DNA is TGTGCCAGCAGTGAACCACTAGTGTCCCGCTCCTACAATGAGCAGTTCTTC. Translating gives CASSEPLVSRSYNEQFF.

This clonotype was observed a handful of times. V and J are TRBV6-6 and TRBJ1-3; D may be TRBD1 (5 bases). The CDR3 is 16 residues long. The V gene lost 2 bases and the J gene lost 2 bases, with 13 bases spanning the gap. Germline loops: CDR1 MNHNY, CDR2 SVGAGI (reference sequence). CDR3 protein: CASSYPAGITGNTIYF. The CDR3 DNA reads TGTGCCAGCAGTTACCCAGCAGGGATCACTGGAAACACCATATATTTT.

V gene TRBV9 combines with J gene TRBJ2-3, with D perhaps TRBD2 (5 bases). CDR3 size: 17 residues. Trimming took off 4 bases at V and 2 bases at J, with 20 bases between the two ends. Germline V gene lookup returns CDR1 SGDLS and CDR2 YYNGEE. The DNA of the CDR3 is TGTGCCAGCAGCCCTTCCCTGGGAGACGGTGTCACAGATACGCAGTATTTT. Translating it yields CASSPSLGDGVTDTQYF.

This clonotype was detected ten times or more. The chain has TRBV28 and TRBJ1-1, with D possibly matching TRBD1 (5 bases). V was trimmed by 5 bases and J by 1 base, leaving 14 bases between them. CDR3 size: 15 residues. Germline V gives CDR1 MDHEN, CDR2 SYDVKM. The CDR3 here is CASSPRDGRNTEAFF. Written as DNA, the CDR3 is TGTGCCAGCAGTCCGAGGGACGGGCGGAACACTGAAGCTTTCTTT. The variable domain in full, completed from reference TRBV28 and TRBJ1-1, reads DVKVTQSSRYLVKRTGEKVFLECVQDMDHENMFWYRQDPGLGLRLIYFSYDVKMKEKGDIPEGYSVSREKKERFSLILESASTNQTSMYLCASSPRDGRNTEAFFGQGTRLTVV.

The chain links TRBV12-3 or TRBV12-4 to TRBJ2-3; TRBD1 agrees at 7 bases. With V trimmed by 5 bases and J by 5 bases, 4 bases remained unmatched. The CDR3 has 13 amino acids. CDR3 nucleotides: TGTGCCAGCAGTGGACAGGCAGGAGATACGCAGTATTTT. This gives the protein CASSGQAGDTQYF.